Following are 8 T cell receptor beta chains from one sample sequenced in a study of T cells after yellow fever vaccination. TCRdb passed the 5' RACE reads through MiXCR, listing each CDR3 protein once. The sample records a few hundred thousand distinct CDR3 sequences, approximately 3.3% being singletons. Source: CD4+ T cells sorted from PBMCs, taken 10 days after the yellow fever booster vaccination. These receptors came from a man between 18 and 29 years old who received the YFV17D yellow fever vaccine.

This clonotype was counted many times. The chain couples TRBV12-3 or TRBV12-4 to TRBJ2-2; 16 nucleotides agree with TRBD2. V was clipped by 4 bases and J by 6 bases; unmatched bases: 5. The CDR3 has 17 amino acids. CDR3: CASSYHGTSGGAGELFF. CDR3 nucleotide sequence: TGTGCCAGCAGTTACCACGGGACTAGCGGGGGGGCCGGGGAGCTGTTTTTT.

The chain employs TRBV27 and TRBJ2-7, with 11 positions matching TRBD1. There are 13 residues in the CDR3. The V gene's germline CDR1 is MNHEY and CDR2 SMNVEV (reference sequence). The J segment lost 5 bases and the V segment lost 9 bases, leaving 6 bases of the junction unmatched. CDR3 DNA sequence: TGTGCCAGTCAGGACAGGGGGCTCCACGAGCAGTACTTC. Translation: CASQDRGLHEQYF.

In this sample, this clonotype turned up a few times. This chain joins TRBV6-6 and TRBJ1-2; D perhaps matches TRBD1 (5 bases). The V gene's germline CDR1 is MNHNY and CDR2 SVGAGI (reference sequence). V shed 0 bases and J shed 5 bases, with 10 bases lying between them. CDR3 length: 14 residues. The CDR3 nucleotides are TGTGCCAGCAGTTACTCGGAGTCAGGGTATGGCTACACCTTC. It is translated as CASSYSESGYGYTF.

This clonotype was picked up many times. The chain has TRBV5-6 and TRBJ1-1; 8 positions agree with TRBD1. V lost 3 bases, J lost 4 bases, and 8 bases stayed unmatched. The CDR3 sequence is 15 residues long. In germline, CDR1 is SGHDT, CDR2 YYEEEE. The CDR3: CASSWDRSGFTEAFF. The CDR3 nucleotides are TGTGCCAGCAGCTGGGACAGGTCCGGGTTCACTGAAGCTTTCTTT.

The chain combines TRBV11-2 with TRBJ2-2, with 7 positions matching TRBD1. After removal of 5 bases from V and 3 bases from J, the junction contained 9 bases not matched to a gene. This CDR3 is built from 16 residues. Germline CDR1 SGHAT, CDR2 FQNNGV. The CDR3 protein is CASSRSGTDYTGELFF. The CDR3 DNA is TGTGCCAGCAGCAGATCCGGGACAGATTACACCGGGGAGCTGTTTTTT.

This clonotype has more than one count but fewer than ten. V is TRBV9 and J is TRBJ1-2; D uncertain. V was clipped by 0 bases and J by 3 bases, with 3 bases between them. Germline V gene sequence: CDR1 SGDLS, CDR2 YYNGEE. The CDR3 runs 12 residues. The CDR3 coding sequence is TGTGCCAGCAGCGTAGACGACTATGGCTACACCTTC. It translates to CASSVDDYGYTF. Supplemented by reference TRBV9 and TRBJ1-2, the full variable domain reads DSGVTQTPKHLITATGQRVTLRCSPRSGDLSVYWYQQSLDQGLQFLIQYYNGEERAKGNILERFSAQQFPDLHSELNLSSLELGDSALYFCASSVDDYGYTFGSGTRLTVV.

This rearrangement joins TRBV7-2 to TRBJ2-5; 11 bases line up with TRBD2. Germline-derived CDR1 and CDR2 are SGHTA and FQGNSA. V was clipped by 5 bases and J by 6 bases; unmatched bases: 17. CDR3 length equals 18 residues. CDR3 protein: CASSAISIAGGPGQTQYF. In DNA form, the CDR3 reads TGTGCCAGCAGCGCGATTTCCATAGCGGGGGGGCCGGGGCAGACCCAGTACTTC.

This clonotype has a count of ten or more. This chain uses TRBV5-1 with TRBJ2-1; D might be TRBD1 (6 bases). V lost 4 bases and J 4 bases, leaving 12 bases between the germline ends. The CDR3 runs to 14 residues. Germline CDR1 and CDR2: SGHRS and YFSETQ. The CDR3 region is CASSNNRVYNEQFF. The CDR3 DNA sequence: TGCGCCAGCAGCAACAACAGGGTATACAATGAGCAGTTCTTC.